Each of the 27 T cell receptor beta chains below was sequenced from the same sample in a study of patients and donors after allogeneic stem cell transplantation. Using its own MiXCR run on the RT-PCR reads, TCRdb lists one record per CDR3 protein. The top ten hold less than 3% of the sample, which has about 87,000 distinct CDR3 sequences, 5% seen once. Sequencing input: blood, either unsorted or a sorted T cell fraction (not recorded which). These receptors came from a human donor who was either an allogeneic HSCT recipient or a stem cell or donor lymphocyte infusion donor (not recorded which). It is not recorded whose cells these are; they may come from a transplant donor.

This clonotype was seen repeatedly, ten times or more. The V and J genes are TRBV5-1 and TRBJ1-1, with D unclear. The germline gives CDR1 SGHRS, CDR2 YFSETQ. The V end lost 5 bases, the J end lost 1 base, and 9 bases lay between the germline ends. The CDR3 is 13 residues long. This CDR3 is CASRSQSNTEAFF. In nucleotides, the CDR3 is TGCGCCAGCAGATCACAGTCGAACACTGAAGCTTTCTTT.

The chain joins TRBV5-4 to TRBJ2-2, with 15 bases aligning to TRBD2. CDR1 SGHNT and CDR2 YYREEE come from the germline V gene (reference sequence). After removal of 4 bases from V and 8 bases from J, the junction contained 6 bases not matched to a gene. CDR3 length: 16 residues. CDR3 sequence: CASSEGLAGGEGELFF. The CDR3 nucleotides are TGTGCCAGCAGCGAGGGACTAGCGGGAGGAGAGGGGGAGCTGTTTTTT. Combining the CDR3 with reference TRBV5-4 and TRBJ2-2 gives the whole variable domain ETGVTQSPTHLIKTRGQQVTLRCSSQSGHNTVSWYQQALGQGPQFIFQYYREEENGRGNFPPRFSGLQFPNYSSELNVNALELDDSALYLCASSEGLAGGEGELFFGEGSRLTVL.

This clonotype was detected ten times or more. V gene TRBV7-8 combines with J gene TRBJ2-3; no firm D call. The CDR3 is 15 residues long. Trimming shortened V by 5 bases and J by 2 bases, and 14 bases separated the two germline ends. CDR1 SGHVS and CDR2 FQNEAQ come from the germline V gene. The CDR3 loop reads CASSTGRLLTDTQYF. CDR3 nucleotide sequence: TGTGCCAGCAGCACGGGTCGACTCCTCACAGATACGCAGTATTTT.

This clonotype was detected ten times or more. The genes are TRBV20-1 and TRBJ2-7; D may be TRBD2 (6 bases). The ends were cut back, 3 bases at V and 1 base at J, with 16 bases in the middle. Germline values: CDR1 DFQATT, CDR2 SNEGSKA (reference sequence). The CDR3 is 15 amino acids. The CDR3 loop reads CSARGGLTGSYEQYF. The CDR3 DNA is TGCAGTGCTAGGGGGGGTCTCACGGGATCCTACGAGCAGTACTTC.

A few counts support this clonotype. The chain joins TRBV6-1 to TRBJ2-3, with D possibly matching TRBD2 (5 bases). The CDR3 has 15 residues. Trimming stripped 8 bases from V and 0 bases from J, with 15 bases between. The germline gives CDR1 MNHNS, CDR2 SASEGT. The CDR3 loop is CASWQLGGSTDTQYF. CDR3 bases: TGTGCCAGCTGGCAACTAGGCGGGAGCACAGATACGCAGTATTTT.

This clonotype was seen ten or more times. The chain carries TRBV7-9 and TRBJ1-2; unclear D gene. The CDR3 extends over 11 amino acids. The V end was cut by 11 bases, the J end by 2 bases, with 9 bases between. Germline lookup yields CDR1 SEHNR and CDR2 FQNEAQ (reference sequence). The CDR3 sequence is CAVRQNYGYTF. Written as DNA, the CDR3 is TGTGCCGTCCGCCAGAACTATGGCTACACCTTC.

This clonotype has at least ten counts. V usage is TRBV5-1 and J usage is TRBJ2-1; D tentatively fits TRBD1 or TRBD2 (7 bases each). Trimming took off 4 bases at V and 0 bases at J, with 17 bases between the two ends. This CDR3 contains 17 residues. Germline loops: CDR1 SGHRS, CDR2 YFSETQ. The CDR3 DNA sequence: TGCGCCAGCAGCCAAAGGGGGCGGGGGAGCTCCTACAATGAGCAGTTCTTC. Its protein product is CASSQRGRGSSYNEQFF.

This clonotype appeared many times. This chain connects TRBV20-1 to TRBJ1-1; 9 bases agree with TRBD1. The V segment lost 5 bases and the J segment 5 bases; nucleotides outside the gene matches: 9. CDR1 is DFQATT and CDR2 is SNEGSKA in the germline V gene (reference sequence). The CDR3 spans 14 residues. For the CDR3, the DNA is TGCAGTGCTTTACAGGGGGCCAGTCGGACTGAAGCTTTCTTT. The encoded protein is CSALQGASRTEAFF.

This clonotype appeared many times. The rearrangement uses TRBV27 and TRBJ2-7, with 10 bases aligning to TRBD2. This CDR3 has 17 residues. V shed 7 bases and J 0 bases; nucleotides not matched to a gene: 12. From germline, CDR1 is MNHEY and CDR2 SMNVEV (reference sequence). This CDR3 reads CASTPDGAGGGSYEQYF. For the CDR3, the DNA is TGTGCCAGCACTCCTGACGGAGCGGGAGGGGGCTCCTACGAGCAGTACTTC.

This clonotype was seen a few times. The chain employs TRBV19 and TRBJ2-4, with 9 positions matching TRBD2. J gave up 6 bases and V 6 bases, and 6 bases lay outside the gene matches. The CDR3 contains 14 residues. The germline gives CDR1 LNHDA, CDR2 SQIVND (reference sequence). The chain's CDR3 is CASRASGGRNIQYF. CDR3 DNA: TGTGCCAGTAGGGCGAGCGGGGGGAGAAACATTCAGTACTTC.

This clonotype was seen at least ten times. V is TRBV5-1 and J is TRBJ2-6; D not resolved. Per germline, CDR1 SGHRS and CDR2 YFSETQ. The CDR3 contains 14 residues. Trimming pared 0 bases from V and 1 base from J, leaving 2 bases between. DNA for the CDR3: TGCGCCAGCAGCTTGGGATCTGGGGCCAACGTCCTGACTTTC. Protein product: CASSLGSGANVLTF.

This clonotype was counted only a few times. The J gene is TRBJ1-2, the V gene TRBV6-1; 7 bases fit TRBD1. V was pared by 5 bases and J by 1 base, with 10 bases of the junction left unmatched. The germline V gene has CDR1 MNHNS and CDR2 SASEGT. There are 16 residues in the CDR3. In DNA form, the CDR3 reads TGTGCCAGCAGTCGACAGGGCTTTACTGTTAACTATGGCTACACCTTC. This translates into CASSRQGFTVNYGYTF.

Only a few counts were recorded for this clonotype. The chain links TRBV7-9 to TRBJ2-1; tentatively, D is TRBD2 (5 bases). The germline gives CDR1 SEHNR, CDR2 FQNEAQ (reference sequence). The V end was cut by 2 bases, the J end by 8 bases, with 22 bases between. The CDR3 contains 17 residues. The CDR3 is CASSLLVLAGESDEQFF. The CDR3 DNA sequence: TGTGCCAGCAGCTTATTGGTCCTAGCCGGAGAGAGTGATGAGCAGTTCTTC.

This clonotype was observed a few times. The CDR3 is CASSVVGGTQYF. The CDR3 bases are TGTGCCAGCAGCGTAGTGGGAGGGACCCAGTACTTC. The chain carries TRBV9 and TRBJ2-5; D is possibly TRBD2 (6 bases). Trimming removed 0 bases at V and 7 bases at J, with 7 bases between. CDR3 length: 12 residues. Germline V gene sequence: CDR1 SGDLS, CDR2 YYNGEE.

This clonotype showed up many times. This chain's CDR3 is CASGGGNYGYTF. CDR3 DNA sequence: TGTGCCAGCGGTGGGGGAAACTATGGCTACACCTTC. J is TRBJ1-2 and V is TRBV12-3 or TRBV12-4; D perhaps matches TRBD1 (5 bases). V was clipped by 8 bases and J by 2 bases, with 9 bases between them. The CDR3 runs to 12 residues.

The gene calls are TRBV6-5 and TRBJ2-2; D uncertain. V was cut by 5 bases and J by 8 bases, with 6 bases left in between. This CDR3 has 11 amino acids. Germline CDR1 reads MNHEY; CDR2 reads SVGAGI. The CDR3 DNA follows: TGTGCCAGCAGTCAAAGAGGGGAGCTGTTTTTT. Translated, it gives CASSQRGELFF.

At least ten counts were recorded for this clonotype. The rearrangement joins TRBV4-2 to TRBJ1-2; no definite D call. Germline-derived CDR1 and CDR2 are LGHNA and YNFKEQ. Deletions cut 0 bases from V and 8 bases from J, with 16 bases between. The length of the CDR3 is 15 residues. The CDR3 sequence: CASSQDRAVRWGYTF. DNA for the CDR3: TGTGCCAGCAGCCAAGACCGGGCCGTGAGATGGGGCTACACCTTC.

This clonotype occurred many times. The chain joins TRBV11-3 to TRBJ2-3; tentatively, D is TRBD2 (6 bases). CDR1 is SGHNT and CDR2 is YENEEA in the germline V gene. V shed 3 bases and J shed 2 bases, with 12 bases lying between them. There are 15 residues in the CDR3. CDR3 in DNA: TGTGCCAGCAGCTTGGGACTCAAATACACAGATACGCAGTATTTT. It encodes CASSLGLKYTDTQYF.

This clonotype appeared many times. The gene calls are TRBV19 and TRBJ1-1, with a possible D match to TRBD1 (5 bases). The V gene's germline CDR1 is LNHDA and CDR2 SQIVND (reference sequence). Trimming cost V 3 bases and J 11 bases, with 16 bases left between them. This CDR3 is built from 13 residues. CDR3 sequence: CASSMAGKYAAFF. The CDR3 nucleotides read TGTGCCAGTAGTATGGCAGGGAAGTATGCGGCTTTCTTT.

This clonotype was seen ten or more times. The J gene is TRBJ2-7, the V gene TRBV9; D tentatively fits TRBD1 or TRBD2 (5 bases each). The V gene lost 2 bases and the J gene lost 7 bases, with 16 bases spanning the gap. CDR3 size: 14 residues. CDR1 SGDLS and CDR2 YYNGEE come from the germline V gene. CDR3 region: CASSVTGASWEQYF. The CDR3 DNA sequence: TGTGCCAGCAGCGTTACTGGGGCTAGCTGGGAGCAGTACTTC.

This clonotype was seen at least ten times. The gene calls are TRBV20-1 and TRBJ1-4; D is possibly TRBD1 (5 bases). The germline V and J ends were trimmed by 6 bases and 5 bases, with 7 bases remaining between them. The CDR3 is 11 residues long. CDR1 and CDR2 from the germline V gene are DFQATT and SNEGSKA (reference sequence). The CDR3 region is CSARQNEKLFF. CDR3 bases: TGCAGTGCAAGACAGAATGAAAAACTGTTTTTT.

This clonotype was counted ten times or more. The chain joins TRBV7-9 to TRBJ2-7; tentatively, D is TRBD2 (5 bases). CDR3 length: 14 residues. Trimming cost V 5 bases and J 3 bases, with 14 bases left between them. Germline lookup yields CDR1 SEHNR and CDR2 FQNEAQ (reference sequence). CDR3 loop: CASSPGVNVYEQYF. DNA of the CDR3: TGTGCCAGCAGCCCCGGGGTGAACGTCTACGAGCAGTACTTC.

The rearrangement uses TRBV28 and TRBJ2-2; a possible D gene is TRBD2 (5 bases). This CDR3 is built from 15 residues. V shed 3 bases and J shed 8 bases, with 16 bases lying between them. Germline loops: CDR1 MDHEN, CDR2 SYDVKM. In DNA, the CDR3 is TGTGCCAGCAGTTTTTTATCCGGGGTCTCGGGGGAGCTGTTTTTT. Translation: CASSFLSGVSGELFF.

This clonotype was seen a handful of times. The chain uses TRBV15 and TRBJ1-2; 7 nucleotides align to TRBD1. Germline V gene data show CDR1 as LNHNV and CDR2 as YYDKDF (reference sequence). V shed 4 bases, J shed 2 bases, and the junction held 1 base outside the gene matches. This CDR3 comprises 13 residues. The CDR3 sequence is CATSKDRNYGYTF. The CDR3 nucleotides read TGTGCCACCAGCAAGGACAGGAACTATGGCTACACCTTC.

Ten or more counts support this clonotype. The chain recombines TRBV21-1 with TRBJ1-1; the table's D call, TRBD1, was not checked against the DNA. TRBV21-1 is labeled a pseudogene. The CDR3 is 18 amino acids. CDR3: CASSKLDLGGGINTEAFF. In DNA, the CDR3 is TGTGCCAGCAGCAAGCTGGACCTGGGTGGGGGGATCAACACTGAAGCTTTCTTT.

The chain carries TRBV28 and TRBJ2-7, with TRBD2 matching 7 bases. The CDR3 runs 14 residues. Trimming at V came to 4 bases and at J to 6 bases, leaving 9 bases not matched to a gene. The germline V gene has CDR1 MDHEN and CDR2 SYDVKM. CDR3 bases: TGTGCCAGCAGTTCCTCGGGAGGAGTCGGCGAGCAGTACTTC. This gives the protein CASSSSGGVGEQYF.

The sample holds many counts of this clonotype. CDR3 coding DNA: TGTGCCAGCAGTGACTCCGGGGGACATCAGCCCCAGCATTTT. Its translation is CASSDSGGHQPQHF. The chain is built from TRBV2 and TRBJ1-5; the D gene is possibly TRBD1 (5 bases). The CDR3 length is 14 residues. From germline, CDR1 is SNHLY and CDR2 FYNNEI. The V end lost 3 bases, the J end lost 5 bases, and 11 bases lay between the germline ends. Using reference TRBV2 and TRBJ1-5 for the parts outside the CDR3, the full variable domain is EPEVTQTPSHQVTQMGQEVILRCVPISNHLYFYWYRQILGQKVEFLVSFYNNEISEKSEIFDDQFSVERPDGSNFTLKIRSTKLEDSAMYFCASSDSGGHQPQHFGDGTRLSIL.